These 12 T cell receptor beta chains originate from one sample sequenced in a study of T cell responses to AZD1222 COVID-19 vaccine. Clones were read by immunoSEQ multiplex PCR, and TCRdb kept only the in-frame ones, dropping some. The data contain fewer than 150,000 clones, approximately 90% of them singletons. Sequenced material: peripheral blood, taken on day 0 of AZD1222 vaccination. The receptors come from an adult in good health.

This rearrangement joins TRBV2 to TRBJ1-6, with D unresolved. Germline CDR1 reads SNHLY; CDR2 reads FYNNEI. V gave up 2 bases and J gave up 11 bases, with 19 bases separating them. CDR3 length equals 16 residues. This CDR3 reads CASSEYVTEMGTPLHF. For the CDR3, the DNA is TGTGCCAGCAGTGAATATGTGACCGAAATGGGGACACCCCTCCACTTT.

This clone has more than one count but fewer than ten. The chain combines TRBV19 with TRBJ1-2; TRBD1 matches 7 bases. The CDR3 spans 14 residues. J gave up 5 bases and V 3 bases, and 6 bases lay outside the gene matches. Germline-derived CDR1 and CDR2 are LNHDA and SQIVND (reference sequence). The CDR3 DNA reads TGTGCCAGTAGTATCGAGGGGGCAGAGTATGGCTACACCTTC. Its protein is CASSIEGAEYGYTF.

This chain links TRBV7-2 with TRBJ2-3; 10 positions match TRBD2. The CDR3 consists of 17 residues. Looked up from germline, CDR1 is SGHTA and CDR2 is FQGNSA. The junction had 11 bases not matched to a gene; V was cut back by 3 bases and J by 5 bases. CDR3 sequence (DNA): TGTGCCAGCAGCTTTCCGGCTAGCGGGGGAAGGGTAGATACGCAGTATTTT. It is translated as CASSFPASGGRVDTQYF.

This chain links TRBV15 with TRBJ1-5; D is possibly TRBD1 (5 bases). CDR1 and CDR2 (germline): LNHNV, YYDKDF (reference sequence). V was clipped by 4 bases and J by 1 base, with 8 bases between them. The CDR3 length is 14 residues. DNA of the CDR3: TGTGCCACCAGCAAACGGACAAGCAATCAGCCCCAGCATTTT. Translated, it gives CATSKRTSNQPQHF. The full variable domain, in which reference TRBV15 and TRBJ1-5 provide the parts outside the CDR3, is DAMVIQNPRYQVTQFGKPVTLSCSQTLNHNVMYWYQQKSSQAPKLLFHYYDKDFNNEADTPDNFQSRRPNTSFCFLDIRSPGLGDTAMYLCATSKRTSNQPQHFGDGTRLSIL.

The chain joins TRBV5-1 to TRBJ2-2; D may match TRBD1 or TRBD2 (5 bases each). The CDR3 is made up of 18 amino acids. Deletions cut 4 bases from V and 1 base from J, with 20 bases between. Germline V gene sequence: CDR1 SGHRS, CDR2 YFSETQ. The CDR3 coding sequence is TGCGCCAGCAGCCCCCACTTAATCCGGGACGGGAACACCGGGGAGCTGTTTTTT. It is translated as CASSPHLIRDGNTGELFF.

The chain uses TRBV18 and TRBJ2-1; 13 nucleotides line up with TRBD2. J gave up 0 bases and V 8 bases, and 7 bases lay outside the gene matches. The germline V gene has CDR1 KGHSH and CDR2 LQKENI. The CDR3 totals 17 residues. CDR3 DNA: TGTGCCAGCCTGACTAGCGGGGGGTCCTTCTCCTACAATGAGCAGTTCTTC. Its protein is CASLTSGGSFSYNEQFF.

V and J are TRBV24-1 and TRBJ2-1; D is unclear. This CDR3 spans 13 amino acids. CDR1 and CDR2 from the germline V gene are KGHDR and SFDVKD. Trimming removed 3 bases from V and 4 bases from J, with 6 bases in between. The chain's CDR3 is CATSDDTYNEQFF. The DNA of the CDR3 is TGTGCCACCAGTGATGACACTTACAATGAGCAGTTCTTC.

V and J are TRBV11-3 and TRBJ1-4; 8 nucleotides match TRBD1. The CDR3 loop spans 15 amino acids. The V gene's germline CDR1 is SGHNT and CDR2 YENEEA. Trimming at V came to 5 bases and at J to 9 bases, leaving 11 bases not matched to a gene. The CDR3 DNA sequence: TGTGCCAGCAGCATCCGGACAGGGAGGCGGCAAAAACTGTTTTTT. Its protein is CASSIRTGRRQKLFF. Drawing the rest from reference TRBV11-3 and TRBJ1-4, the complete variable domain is EAGVVQSPRYKIIEKKQPVAFWCNPISGHNTLYWYLQNLGQGPELLIRYENEEAVDDSQLPKDRFSAERLKGVDSTLKIQPAELGDSAVYLCASSIRTGRRQKLFFGSGTQLSVL.

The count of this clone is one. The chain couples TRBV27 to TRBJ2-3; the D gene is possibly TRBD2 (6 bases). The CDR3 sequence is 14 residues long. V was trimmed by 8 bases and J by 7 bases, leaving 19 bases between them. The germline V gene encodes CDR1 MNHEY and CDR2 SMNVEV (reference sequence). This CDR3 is CASGLPRSQNTQYF. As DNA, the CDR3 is TGTGCCAGCGGACTACCGCGGAGTCAGAATACGCAGTATTTT.

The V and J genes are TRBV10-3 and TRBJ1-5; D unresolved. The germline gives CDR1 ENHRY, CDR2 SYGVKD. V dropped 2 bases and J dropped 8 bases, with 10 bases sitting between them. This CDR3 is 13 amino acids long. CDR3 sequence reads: CAISEGVGEPQHF. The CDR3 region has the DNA TGTGCCATCAGTGAGGGGGTAGGAGAGCCCCAGCATTTT.

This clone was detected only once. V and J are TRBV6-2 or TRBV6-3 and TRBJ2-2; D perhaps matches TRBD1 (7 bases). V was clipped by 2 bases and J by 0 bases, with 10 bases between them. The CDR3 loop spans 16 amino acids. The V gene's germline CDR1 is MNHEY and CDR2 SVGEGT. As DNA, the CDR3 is TGTGCCAGCAGTTACGGAGGGGGCGCGAACACCGGGGAGCTGTTTTTT. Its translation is CASSYGGGANTGELFF.

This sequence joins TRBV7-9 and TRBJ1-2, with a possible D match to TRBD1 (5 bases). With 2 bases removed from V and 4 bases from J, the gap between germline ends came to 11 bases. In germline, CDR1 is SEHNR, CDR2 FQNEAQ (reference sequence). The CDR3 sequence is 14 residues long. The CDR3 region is CASSLRGEIYGYTF. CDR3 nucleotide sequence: TGTGCCAGCAGCTTACGAGGGGAGATCTATGGCTACACCTTC.